The clone carrying this T cell receptor beta chain was counted once. A read error may produce the germline difference seen at one junction end. The sample is drawn from a study of T cell responses to AZD1222 COVID-19 vaccine. Produced via immunoSEQ multiplex PCR; TCRdb's table is partial and in-frame only. This table has under 200,000 clones, roughly 93% appearing once. CDR3 length: 9 residues. Germline CDR1 is MNHEY and CDR2 is SMNVEV (reference sequence). The sequence was obtained from an adult in good health. Here the sequenced sample was peripheral blood, taken on day 0 of AZD1222 vaccination. The J gene is TRBJ1-4, the V gene TRBV27; D gene uncertain. The CDR3 bases are TGTGCCAGCAGTTTATCTAGGCCTTTT. Protein: CASSLSRPF.